These T cell receptor beta chains were read from a single sample in a study of T cell responses to AZD1222 COVID-19 vaccine. Produced via immunoSEQ multiplex PCR; TCRdb's table is partial and in-frame only. Of 150,000 or so clones detected, 85% to 90% appear once; the ten largest clones hold 5.5%. Specimen: peripheral blood, collected on day 0 of MenACWY control vaccination. Every receptor here comes from an adult in good health. Each CDR3 is given with its conserved first and last residue. Fields, in order: J gene, V gene, D gene, clone size, CDR3 DNA, CDR3 protein. D genes are given only for firm matches. Clone size is stated in some rows and not others, as once, few, many or a class when expanded.

j_call: TRBJ2-6
v_call: TRBV5-1
d_call: .
clone_size: few
cdr3_nt: TGCGCCAGCAGCTTGGGGGGCTCTGGGGCCAACGTCCTGACTTTC
cdr3_aa: CASSLGGSGANVLTF

j_call: TRBJ1-3
v_call: TRBV5-1
d_call: .
clone_size: .
cdr3_nt: TGCGCCAGCAGCTTGGTTCCTCTCAGAAACTCTGGAAACACCATATATTTT
cdr3_aa: CASSLVPLRNSGNTIYF

j_call: TRBJ2-3
v_call: TRBV11-2
d_call: .
clone_size: .
cdr3_nt: TGTGCCAGCAGCTCAAGTACAGGGGAGGGGGATACGCAGTATTTT
cdr3_aa: CASSSSTGEGDTQYF

j_call: TRBJ1-2
v_call: TRBV14
d_call: .
clone_size: .
cdr3_nt: TGTGCCAGCAGCCAAGGAGGAAACTATGGCTACACCTTC
cdr3_aa: CASSQGGNYGYTF

j_call: TRBJ1-4
v_call: TRBV4-1
d_call: .
clone_size: .
cdr3_nt: TGCGCCAGCAGCTCACCAGTCTCAGGGAAAACTAATGAAAAACTGTTTTTT
cdr3_aa: CASSSPVSGKTNEKLFF

j_call: TRBJ2-5
v_call: TRBV5-1
d_call: TRBD2
clone_size: once
cdr3_nt: TGCGCCAGCAGACTAGCGGTCTGGGAGACCCAGTACTTC
cdr3_aa: CASRLAVWETQYF

j_call: TRBJ1-2
v_call: TRBV5-4
d_call: TRBD1
clone_size: .
cdr3_nt: TGTGCCAGCAGCTCCGGACAGGGGAGAGGGTCAAACTATGGCTACACCTTC
cdr3_aa: CASSSGQGRGSNYGYTF

j_call: TRBJ2-2
v_call: TRBV27
d_call: TRBD1
clone_size: .
cdr3_nt: TGTGCCAGCAGTTTAAGACAGGGGGCGGTCGGGGAGCTGTTTTTT
cdr3_aa: CASSLRQGAVGELFF

j_call: TRBJ2-3
v_call: TRBV7-2
d_call: TRBD2
clone_size: .
cdr3_nt: TGTGCCAGCAGCTTAGCACCTAGCGGTGAAGATACGCAGTATTTT
cdr3_aa: CASSLAPSGEDTQYF

j_call: TRBJ2-1
v_call: TRBV6-5
d_call: .
clone_size: .
cdr3_nt: TGTGCCAGCACCCCGGGATCTTACAATGAGCAGTTCTTC
cdr3_aa: CASTPGSYNEQFF

j_call: TRBJ2-2
v_call: TRBV4-1
d_call: TRBD1
clone_size: .
cdr3_nt: TGCGCCAGCAGCGTGTTTGGGCAGGGGGCTTCCCCGAACACCGGGGAGCTGTTTTTT
cdr3_aa: CASSVFGQGASPNTGELFF

j_call: TRBJ2-1
v_call: TRBV7-3
d_call: .
clone_size: .
cdr3_nt: TGTGCCAGCAGCTTAACGGGTAGGACCGTAAGCTCCTACAATGAGCAGTTCTTC
cdr3_aa: CASSLTGRTVSSYNEQFF

j_call: TRBJ1-5
v_call: TRBV28
d_call: .
clone_size: .
cdr3_nt: TGTGCCAGCAGTTTTGTTAGACAGTGGGACCAGCCCCAGCATTTT
cdr3_aa: CASSFVRQWDQPQHF

j_call: TRBJ1-6
v_call: TRBV5-1
d_call: .
clone_size: .
cdr3_nt: TGCGCCAGCAGCTTGGCCGATGGCCTCAATTCACCCCTCCACTTT
cdr3_aa: CASSLADGLNSPLHF

j_call: TRBJ1-3
v_call: TRBV6-5
d_call: .
clone_size: .
cdr3_nt: TGTGCCAGCAGTCGGGGGGGGGCAGGGGGAAACACCATATATTTT
cdr3_aa: CASSRGGAGGNTIYF